This T cell receptor (beta chain) was sequenced for a study of low-dose radiotherapy and immunotherapy resistance in tumors. In the study overall: Members of Cohort 2 were treated with 1 Gy per fraction every two weeks; their total was 13 Gy over 26 weeks.

Trimming stripped 6 bases from V and 1 base from J, with 10 bases between. Germline V CDR1 and CDR2: MNHEY, SVGAGI. The CDR3 is 15 residues long. Time point defined: after trial treatment. Treatment described: LDRT plus nivolumab, ipilimumab, low-dose cyclophosphamide and aspirin (RACIN trial). Alpha- and beta-chain coverage of first-strand cDNA came from TRAV- and TRBV-specific primers. With a constant-region primer and a V-primer adapter, TCRs were subjected to roughly 20 PCR cycles of amplification. Following isolation, mRNA was amplified via in vitro transcription. TCRdb independently ran MiXCR on the reads; one entry per CDR3 protein. Here the sample spans tens of thousands of distinct CDR3 sequences, 20% to 25% being singletons.

The clonotype originates from a female donor with ovarian cancer. J is TRBJ2-6 and V is TRBV6-5, with TRBD1 as a possible D gene (5 bases). Sample: PBMCs, taken after low-dose radiotherapy plus immunotherapy. CDR3 in amino acids: CASRIQESGANVLTF. The CDR3 DNA is TGTGCCAGCAGGATACAGGAATCTGGGGCCAACGTCCTGACTTTC.